The present T cell receptor beta chain was sequenced within a study of response to subunit inactivated influenza vaccine. Whole-study results and caveats: Authors suggested each seasonal flu vaccination may recruit only limited numbers of new T cells.

TCRdb recomputed calls from the RT-PCR reads with MiXCR, one row per CDR3 protein. Among 500,000 to 550,000 distinct CDR3 sequences, roughly 7.9% were seen once, and the ten largest hold around 12%. Of note for this clonotype: Its antigen remains unidentified.

The CDR3 sequence is 15 residues long. Germline V gene lookup returns CDR1 SGHDT and CDR2 YYEEEE. Trimming stripped 2 bases from V and 4 bases from J, with 15 bases between. The sample in question was PBMCs from blood, obtained roughly 24 months after vaccination. This receptor was taken from a man between 50 and 69 years old who received an inactivated influenza vaccine. This sequence joins TRBV5-6 and TRBJ1-1; D might be TRBD1 (5 bases). The CDR3 spells CASSFLGSRGTEAFF. The CDR3 bases are TGTGCCAGCAGCTTTCTGGGTTCTAGGGGCACTGAAGCTTTCTTT. Full variable domain (rest looked up from reference TRBV5-6 and TRBJ1-1): DAGVTQSPTHLIKTRGQQVTLRCSPKSGHDTVSWYQQALGQGPQFIFQYYEEEERQRGNFPDRFSGHQFPNYSSELNVNALLLGDSALYLCASSFLGSRGTEAFFGQGTRLTVV.